This paragraph reports one T cell receptor beta chain. What it binds is unknown. The sample originates from a study of beta chain features in type 1 diabetes. This CDR3 contains 15 residues. V was clipped by 3 bases and J by 4 bases, with 16 bases between them. Looked up from germline, CDR1 is MDHEN and CDR2 is SYDVKM. Study-wide points: Since sequencing was performed on cDNA, cells with high TCR expression could be over-represented. The VDJ junctions of type 1 diabetes patients carried fewer insertions and more deletions.

Reverse transcription of all isolated RNA meant that expressed TCRB transcripts were sequenced. Data came from immunoSEQ multiplex PCR; TCRdb stores just in-frame clones and leaves some out. The sample carries 680,000 or so clones, 15% to 17% recorded once. The chain has TRBV28 and TRBJ2-7, with D possibly called TRBD1 or TRBD2 (5 bases each). What was sequenced was naive CD4+ T cells from blood. This receptor was identified in a young man in good health. The CDR3 reads CASSLRGSFRYEQYF. The CDR3 nucleotides are TGTGCCAGCAGTTTGAGGGGATCCTTTAGGTACGAGCAGTACTTC.